This TCR beta chain was recovered during a study of patients and donors after allogeneic stem cell transplantation. CDR3 length: 15 amino acids. The germline gives CDR1 DFQATT, CDR2 SNEGSKA (reference sequence). With 2 bases removed from V and 2 bases from J, the gap between germline ends came to 15 bases. From the RT-PCR reads, TCRdb called clonotypes with MiXCR, one entry per CDR3 protein. In the table there are about a million distinct CDR3 sequences, more than 15% of which are singletons. Sequencing was carried out using blood, either unsorted or a sorted T cell fraction (not recorded which). The origin of this receptor is a human donor who was either an allogeneic HSCT recipient or a stem cell or donor lymphocyte infusion donor (not recorded which). It is not recorded whose cells these are; they may come from a transplant donor. This chain links TRBV20-1 with TRBJ2-5; D possibly uses TRBD1 or TRBD2 (5 bases each). CDR3 in DNA: TGCAGTGCTAGACCCCCGGGACCCCGTCAAGAGACCCAGTACTTC. Translated, it gives CSARPPGPRQETQYF.